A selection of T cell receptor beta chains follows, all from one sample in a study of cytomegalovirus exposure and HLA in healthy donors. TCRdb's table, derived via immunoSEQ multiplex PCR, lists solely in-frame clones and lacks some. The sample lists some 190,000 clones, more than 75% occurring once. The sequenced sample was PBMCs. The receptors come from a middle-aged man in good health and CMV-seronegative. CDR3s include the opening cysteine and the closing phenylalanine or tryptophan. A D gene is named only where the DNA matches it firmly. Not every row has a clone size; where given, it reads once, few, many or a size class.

CDR3nt: TGTGCCAGCAGCTTAGGGCCGAAAGAGACCCAGTACTTC; CDR3aa: CASSLGPKETQYF; d_gene: NA; j_gene: TRBJ2-5; abundance: NA; v_gene: TRBV7-2
CDR3nt: TGTGCCACCGGCGAGGAGGACTATGGCTACACCTTC; CDR3aa: CATGEEDYGYTF; d_gene: NA; j_gene: TRBJ1-2; abundance: once; v_gene: TRBV15
CDR3nt: TGTGCCAGCAGTTTCCCCCCAGGGACCCAGTACTTC; CDR3aa: CASSFPPGTQYF; d_gene: NA; j_gene: TRBJ2-5; abundance: NA; v_gene: TRBV28
CDR3nt: TGTGCCAGCAGCCTATGGGTGGGGAGACAAGAGACCCAGTACTTC; CDR3aa: CASSLWVGRQETQYF; d_gene: NA; j_gene: TRBJ2-5; abundance: NA; v_gene: TRBV7-2
CDR3nt: TGCGCCAGCAGCCAAGACCAAGCTTCGGGGGGAGATACGCAGTATTTT; CDR3aa: CASSQDQASGGDTQYF; d_gene: TRBD2; j_gene: TRBJ2-3; abundance: NA; v_gene: TRBV4-1
CDR3nt: TGTGCCAGCAGTTTATCGCCGGGACAGGGGAACACCGGGGAGCTGTTTTTT; CDR3aa: CASSLSPGQGNTGELFF; d_gene: TRBD1; j_gene: TRBJ2-2; abundance: NA; v_gene: TRBV27
CDR3nt: TGTGCCAGCACCGTAGCGGGGGCGGACCAAGAGACCCAGTACTTC; CDR3aa: CASTVAGADQETQYF; d_gene: TRBD2; j_gene: TRBJ2-5; abundance: NA; v_gene: TRBV28
CDR3nt: TGTGCCAGCAGTGTCACTTGGGGGGTCACCTACGAGCAGTACTTC; CDR3aa: CASSVTWGVTYEQYF; d_gene: NA; j_gene: TRBJ2-7; abundance: NA; v_gene: TRBV25-1
CDR3nt: TGTGCCAGCAGGGAACAGGGGGCGAGGACCGGCTACACCTTC; CDR3aa: CASREQGARTGYTF; d_gene: TRBD1; j_gene: TRBJ1-2; abundance: once; v_gene: TRBV28
CDR3nt: TGTGCCAGCAGCTCACCGGGACTAGCGGGGGTTTCAGATACGCAGTATTTT; CDR3aa: CASSSPGLAGVSDTQYF; d_gene: TRBD2; j_gene: TRBJ2-3; abundance: NA; v_gene: TRBV11-3
CDR3nt: TGCAGTGCTCCAGGGTTTCCGCGGGCTTTCTTT; CDR3aa: CSAPGFPRAFF; d_gene: NA; j_gene: TRBJ1-1; abundance: NA; v_gene: TRBV20-1
CDR3nt: TGCGCCAGCAGCCAAGAAAGGTCGCTAGCGGGAGTATTTCATGAGCAGTTCTTC; CDR3aa: CASSQERSLAGVFHEQFF; d_gene: TRBD2; j_gene: TRBJ2-1; abundance: NA; v_gene: TRBV4-3
CDR3nt: TGTGCCACCTCGGGTGAGGCCGATACGCAGTATTTT; CDR3aa: CATSGEADTQYF; d_gene: NA; j_gene: TRBJ2-3; abundance: NA; v_gene: TRBV2
CDR3nt: TGTGCCAGCAGTTCACTTATGCGGGCGGGTCGAGCTTTCTTT; CDR3aa: CASSSLMRAGRAFF; d_gene: NA; j_gene: TRBJ1-1; abundance: NA; v_gene: TRBV28
CDR3nt: TGCGCCAGCAGTTTGGCCGGGGGTGGAGCCGGGGAGCTGTTTTTT; CDR3aa: CASSLAGGGAGELFF; d_gene: NA; j_gene: TRBJ2-2; abundance: NA; v_gene: TRBV5-1
CDR3nt: TGCGCCAGCAGCCCGTCGGGTGGGGCCGATTACAATGAGCAGTTCTTC; CDR3aa: CASSPSGGADYNEQFF; d_gene: NA; j_gene: TRBJ2-1; abundance: NA; v_gene: TRBV5-1
CDR3nt: TGTGCCAGCAGCCCCAGGCGGGGCGGGGACACTGAAGCTTTCTTT; CDR3aa: CASSPRRGGDTEAFF; d_gene: NA; j_gene: TRBJ1-1; abundance: NA; v_gene: TRBV7-2
CDR3nt: TGTGCCTGGAACCTTGGGGGGGTCGAGCTGTTTTTT; CDR3aa: CAWNLGGVELFF; d_gene: TRBD2; j_gene: TRBJ2-2; abundance: NA; v_gene: TRBV30
CDR3nt: TGTGCCAGCGGGACAGAGAACACCGGGGAGCTGTTTTTT; CDR3aa: CASGTENTGELFF; d_gene: TRBD1; j_gene: TRBJ2-2; abundance: NA; v_gene: TRBV7-2
CDR3nt: TGTGCCAGCAGCGCTTACTCGACAGGGCGGGATGGCTACACCTTC; CDR3aa: CASSAYSTGRDGYTF; d_gene: TRBD1; j_gene: TRBJ1-2; abundance: NA; v_gene: TRBV9
CDR3nt: TGTGCCAGCAGCTTGGCAGGGGTTCGGTCTGGGGCCAACGTCCTGACTTTC; CDR3aa: CASSLAGVRSGANVLTF; d_gene: NA; j_gene: TRBJ2-6; abundance: NA; v_gene: TRBV7-2
CDR3nt: TGTGCCAGCAGTCGCCCAGGGGGGAACACTGAAGCTTTCTTT; CDR3aa: CASSRPGGNTEAFF; d_gene: TRBD1; j_gene: TRBJ1-1; abundance: few; v_gene: TRBV6-6
CDR3nt: TGTGCCAGCAGTTTAGTCGACAGAACCTACGAGCAGTACTTC; CDR3aa: CASSLVDRTYEQYF; d_gene: NA; j_gene: TRBJ2-7; abundance: NA; v_gene: TRBV28
CDR3nt: TGTGCCAGCAGCCCCGTCGTGGGGGGCCAAGAGACCCAGTACTTC; CDR3aa: CASSPVVGGQETQYF; d_gene: NA; j_gene: TRBJ2-5; abundance: NA; v_gene: TRBV14
CDR3nt: TGTGCCAGCAGTGAAGCCAGGGGGAAGAATTCACCCCTCCACTTT; CDR3aa: CASSEARGKNSPLHF; d_gene: TRBD1; j_gene: TRBJ1-6; abundance: NA; v_gene: TRBV2
CDR3nt: TGTGCCAGCAGTGAAAAGTGGCTCTCCTACGAGCAGTACTTC; CDR3aa: CASSEKWLSYEQYF; d_gene: NA; j_gene: TRBJ2-7; abundance: NA; v_gene: TRBV2
CDR3nt: TGCGCCAGCAGCCAAGATTCCGTAGTGAGGCTGTACGAGCAGTACTTC; CDR3aa: CASSQDSVVRLYEQYF; d_gene: NA; j_gene: TRBJ2-7; abundance: NA; v_gene: TRBV4-1
CDR3nt: TGTGCCAGCAGCTCCCCCCCAAACGAGCAGTACTTC; CDR3aa: CASSSPPNEQYF; d_gene: NA; j_gene: TRBJ2-7; abundance: once; v_gene: TRBV7-3
CDR3nt: TGTGCCAGCCGGGAGGTAGCGAACTCCTACGAGCAGTACTTC; CDR3aa: CASREVANSYEQYF; d_gene: TRBD2; j_gene: TRBJ2-7; abundance: few; v_gene: TRBV6-6
CDR3nt: TGTGCCAGCAGTTCCAAATATAGCGGGAGTAGAAATACCGGGGAGCTGTTTTTT; CDR3aa: CASSSKYSGSRNTGELFF; d_gene: TRBD2; j_gene: TRBJ2-2; abundance: NA; v_gene: TRBV27
CDR3nt: TGTGCCAGCAGTTTACCAGGGGGCGGGAGATCTAATGAAAAACTGTTTTTT; CDR3aa: CASSLPGGGRSNEKLFF; d_gene: TRBD1; j_gene: TRBJ1-4; abundance: NA; v_gene: TRBV28
CDR3nt: TGTGCTAGTGGTTTGGACTTCGGTGGGTCTAGTAAAAGCGGGGGGAGTTTGGAGCAGTTCTTC; CDR3aa: CASGLDFGGSSKSGGSLEQFF; d_gene: TRBD2; j_gene: TRBJ2-1; abundance: NA; v_gene: TRBV12-5
CDR3nt: TGTGCCAGCAGGAAGGACGGGATATACCAAGAGACCCAGTACTTC; CDR3aa: CASRKDGIYQETQYF; d_gene: NA; j_gene: TRBJ2-5; abundance: NA; v_gene: TRBV6-1
CDR3nt: TGTGCCAGCAGCTCCTTATTCGGGATCGGGGATCAAGAGACCCAGTACTTC; CDR3aa: CASSSLFGIGDQETQYF; d_gene: NA; j_gene: TRBJ2-5; abundance: once; v_gene: TRBV5-4
CDR3nt: TGTGCCAGCAGCGTCCTACAGGATTCGAACACTGAAGCTTTCTTT; CDR3aa: CASSVLQDSNTEAFF; d_gene: NA; j_gene: TRBJ1-1; abundance: NA; v_gene: TRBV9
CDR3nt: TGCGCCAGCAGCTCTCCGGGACAGGGGCATGGCTACACCTTC; CDR3aa: CASSSPGQGHGYTF; d_gene: TRBD1; j_gene: TRBJ1-2; abundance: NA; v_gene: TRBV5-1
CDR3nt: TGTGCCAGCAGCTTAGAACTAGCGGGGAAAGGGGACCCGTATTTT; CDR3aa: CASSLELAGKGDPYF; d_gene: TRBD2; j_gene: TRBJ2-3; abundance: NA; v_gene: TRBV7-2
CDR3nt: TGTGCCAGCAGCTTGTATGCTGGGGCCAACGTCCTGACTTTC; CDR3aa: CASSLYAGANVLTF; d_gene: NA; j_gene: TRBJ2-6; abundance: NA; v_gene: TRBV5-6
CDR3nt: TGCGCCAGCAGCTTAGGTCGGACAGCGAAAATCGACTACAATGAGCAGTTCTTC; CDR3aa: CASSLGRTAKIDYNEQFF; d_gene: NA; j_gene: TRBJ2-1; abundance: NA; v_gene: TRBV5-1
CDR3nt: TGTGCCAGCAGCTTATTTGGGCAGGGTAATGGCGGGGAGCTGTTTTTT; CDR3aa: CASSLFGQGNGGELFF; d_gene: NA; j_gene: TRBJ2-2; abundance: NA; v_gene: TRBV7-3
CDR3nt: TGTGCCAGCAGCCTTGGGACTAGCGGGAGGGATTCCTACAATGAGCAGTTCTTC; CDR3aa: CASSLGTSGRDSYNEQFF; d_gene: TRBD2; j_gene: TRBJ2-1; abundance: NA; v_gene: TRBV7-9
CDR3nt: TGTGCCAGCAGGACAGGGGGTTACAATGAGCAGTTCTTC; CDR3aa: CASRTGGYNEQFF; d_gene: TRBD1; j_gene: TRBJ2-1; abundance: NA; v_gene: TRBV28
CDR3nt: TGTGCCAGCACCAACCCCGGGACTAGTTTTAATGAGCAGTTCTTC; CDR3aa: CASTNPGTSFNEQFF; d_gene: TRBD2; j_gene: TRBJ2-1; abundance: NA; v_gene: TRBV28
CDR3nt: TGTGCCAGCAGTTTACAGGGCCAGGGGTCAGAAGCTTTCTTT; CDR3aa: CASSLQGQGSEAFF; d_gene: NA; j_gene: TRBJ1-1; abundance: NA; v_gene: TRBV27
CDR3nt: TGTGCCAGCAGTCCGACAGGGACGGGCGAGCAGTACTTC; CDR3aa: CASSPTGTGEQYF; d_gene: TRBD1; j_gene: TRBJ2-7; abundance: NA; v_gene: TRBV7-3
CDR3nt: TGTGCCAGCAGTTACAATTCGTACGAGCAGTACTTC; CDR3aa: CASSYNSYEQYF; d_gene: NA; j_gene: TRBJ2-7; abundance: NA; v_gene: TRBV6-5
CDR3nt: TGTGCCACCAGCAGAGGGACTAGCGGGGCGACAGATACGCAGTATTTT; CDR3aa: CATSRGTSGATDTQYF; d_gene: TRBD2; j_gene: TRBJ2-3; abundance: few; v_gene: TRBV15
CDR3nt: TGTGCCAGCAGTTTTGGCAGAAGGAACACTGAAGCTTTCTTT; CDR3aa: CASSFGRRNTEAFF; d_gene: NA; j_gene: TRBJ1-1; abundance: NA; v_gene: TRBV28
CDR3nt: TGCGCCAGCAGCTTGGACGGGGGGAACACTGAAGCTTTCTTT; CDR3aa: CASSLDGGNTEAFF; d_gene: NA; j_gene: TRBJ1-1; abundance: NA; v_gene: TRBV5-1
CDR3nt: TGTGCCAGCAGCTTAGTGGCAGGGGGCCAAGAGACCCAGTACTTC; CDR3aa: CASSLVAGGQETQYF; d_gene: TRBD1; j_gene: TRBJ2-5; abundance: NA; v_gene: TRBV11-3
CDR3nt: TGTGCCAGCAGCCCCGACAGGGGGATTCAGGGCTACACCTTC; CDR3aa: CASSPDRGIQGYTF; d_gene: TRBD1; j_gene: TRBJ1-2; abundance: NA; v_gene: TRBV11-2